This entry features one T cell receptor beta chain sequence. Its specificity is not known. For sorted subsets, approximately 0.2 ug DNA per replicate equaled approximately 30,000 T cell genomes. The data were produced by immunoSEQ multiplex PCR, yet TCRdb's version contains in-frame clones alone and is incomplete. Found here are some 900,000 clones, over 60% of them singletons; the top ten hold around 1.4%. This specimen comes from a study of shared clonotypes between healthy human individuals. Background on the study: Each donor's CD8 memory used one plate, CD8 naive two, each CD4 subset three. Broader study findings: Larger estimated richness was generally recorded for naive subsets relative to memory subsets.

Trimming took off 8 bases at V and 4 bases at J, with 9 bases between the two ends. The CDR3 covers 11 residues. Per the germline V gene, CDR1 is MDHEN and CDR2 is SYDVKM. This receptor was obtained from a young man in good health. This chain uses TRBV28 with TRBJ2-7; D unresolved. Sequencing was performed on memory CD4+ T cells sorted from blood. Specified subset: CD45RA-negative fraction. The CDR3 is CASGSAYEQYF. The CDR3, as DNA: TGTGCCAGCGGTTCGGCTTACGAGCAGTACTTC.